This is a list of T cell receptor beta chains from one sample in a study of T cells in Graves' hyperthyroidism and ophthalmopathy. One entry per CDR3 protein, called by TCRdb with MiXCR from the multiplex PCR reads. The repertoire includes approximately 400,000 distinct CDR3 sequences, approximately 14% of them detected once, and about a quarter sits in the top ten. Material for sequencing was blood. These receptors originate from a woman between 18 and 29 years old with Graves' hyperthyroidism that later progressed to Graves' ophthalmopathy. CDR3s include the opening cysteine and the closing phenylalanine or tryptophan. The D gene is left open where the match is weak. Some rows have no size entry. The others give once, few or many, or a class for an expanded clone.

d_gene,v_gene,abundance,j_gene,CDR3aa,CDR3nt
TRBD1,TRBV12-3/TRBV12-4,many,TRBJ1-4,CASILQGTNEKLFF,TGTGCCAGCATCCTACAGGGGACTAATGAAAAACTGTTTTTT
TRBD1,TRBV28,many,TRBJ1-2,CATLQGAEGYGYTF,TGTGCCACCCTACAGGGGGCAGAGGGCTATGGCTACACCTTC
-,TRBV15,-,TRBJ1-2,CATSREGRELIGYTF,TGTGCCACCAGCAGAGAGGGCAGGGAATTGATAGGCTACACCTTC
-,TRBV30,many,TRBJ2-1,CAWSVAVLNNEQFF,TGTGCCTGGAGTGTGGCGGTCCTAAACAATGAGCAGTTCTTC
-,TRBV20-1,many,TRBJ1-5,CSARVDGDSNQPQHF,TGCAGTGCTAGAGTAGACGGAGATAGCAATCAGCCCCAGCATTTT
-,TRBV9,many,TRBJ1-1,CASSAGNTEAFF,TGTGCCAGCAGCGCCGGGAACACTGAAGCTTTCTTT
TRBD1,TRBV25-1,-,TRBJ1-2,CASSESGTALNYGYTF,TGTGCCAGCAGTGAATCCGGGACAGCGCTTAACTATGGCTACACCTTC
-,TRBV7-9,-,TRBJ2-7,CASSLNLDGEQYF,TGTGCCAGCAGCTTAAACTTGGACGGTGAGCAGTACTTC
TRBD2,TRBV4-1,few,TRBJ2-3,CASSQERLAGGSDTQYF,TGCGCCAGCAGCCAGGAGAGACTAGCGGGAGGGTCAGATACGCAGTATTTT
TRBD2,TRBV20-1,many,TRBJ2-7,CSAIKAGGAGYEQYF,TGCAGTGCGATTAAAGCGGGAGGGGCCGGTTACGAGCAGTACTTC
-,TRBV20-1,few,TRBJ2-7,CSAPIGVNSYEQYF,TGCAGTGCCCCTATAGGGGTCAACTCCTACGAGCAGTACTTC